The 14 T cell receptor beta chains reported below all come from one sample, sequenced in a study of cytomegalovirus exposure and HLA in healthy donors. The PCR ran on 60 Vbeta and 13 Jbeta primers. Sequencing used immunoSEQ multiplex PCR; TCRdb keeps in-frame clones, though not all of them. Of about 110,000 clones in the sample, under 80% are singletons; the top ten hold 12% to 15%. The sequencing input was PBMCs. All receptors come from a woman aged 40-49 years in good health and CMV-seropositive.

This clone has only a few counts. The CDR3 DNA reads as TGTGCCAGCAGCCGGACAGGGGGAGCATATACGCAGTATTTT. Protein sequence: CASSRTGGAYTQYF. The rearrangement links TRBV5-6 to TRBJ2-3; 10 bases map to TRBD1. Germline CDR1 is SGHDT and CDR2 is YYEEEE. Germline trimming cut 4 bases from V and 7 bases from J; bases unmatched to any gene: 6. The CDR3 spans 14 residues.

J is TRBJ2-3 and V is TRBV5-1, with 11 bases identical to TRBD2. The germline CDR1 and CDR2 sequences are SGHRS and YFSETQ. The CDR3 has 15 amino acids. Losses at the gene ends were 4 bases for V and 4 bases for J; bases not matched to a gene: 5. In DNA, the CDR3 is TGCGCCAGCAGCCTTATAGCGGGGGGGGCAGATACGCAGTATTTT. Amino acids: CASSLIAGGADTQYF.

The J gene is TRBJ1-2, the V gene TRBV5-4, with D possibly matching TRBD1 (5 bases). Trimming took 3 bases from V and 7 from J, leaving 16 bases between them. The CDR3 totals 14 residues. Looked up from germline, CDR1 is SGHNT and CDR2 is YYREEE (reference sequence). The CDR3 spells CASSSTGGSFGYTF. Here the CDR3 DNA reads TGTGCCAGCAGCTCAACGGGGGGTTCGTTTGGCTACACCTTC.

The V and J genes are TRBV15 and TRBJ1-5; the match to TRBD1 covers 8 bases. CDR1 and CDR2 from the germline V gene are LNHNV and YYDKDF (reference sequence). CDR3 size: 16 residues. V lost 3 bases, J lost 4 bases, and 8 bases stayed unmatched. The DNA of the CDR3 is TGTGCCACCAGCAGCGCGACAGGGGCTAGGAATCAGCCCCAGCATTTT. Amino acid sequence: CATSSATGARNQPQHF.

The CDR3 spells CAWGGQIEKLFF. CDR3 nucleotide sequence: TGTGCCTGGGGGGGACAGATTGAAAAACTGTTTTTT. The chain joins TRBV30 to TRBJ1-4; 7 nucleotides align to TRBD1. Trimming removed 5 bases from V and 7 bases from J; junction bases left unmatched: 4. This CDR3 region has 12 residues. In germline, CDR1 is GTSNPN, CDR2 SVGIG (reference sequence). The full variable domain, rest sourced from reference TRBV30 and TRBJ1-4, is SQTIHQWPATLVQPVGSPLSLECTVEGTSNPNLYWYRQAAGRGLQLLFYSVGIGQISSEVPQNLSASRPQDRQFILSSKKLLLSDSGFYLCAWGGQIEKLFFGSGTQLSVL.

This clone has a handful of counts. The chain combines TRBV4-1 with TRBJ2-7; 9 nucleotides align to TRBD2. The CDR3 is made up of 15 amino acids. J lost 4 bases, V lost 2 bases, and 6 bases had no gene match. Germline values: CDR1 MGHRA, CDR2 YSYEKL. CDR3 in DNA: TGCGCCAGCAGCCAACAGGCGGGGGGGGATTACGAGCAGTACTTC. It yields the protein CASSQQAGGDYEQYF.

This clone has only a few counts. The chain couples TRBV9 to TRBJ2-4, with D possibly TRBD2 on 5 matching bases. Per the germline V gene, CDR1 is SGDLS and CDR2 is YYNGEE. Trimming cost V 0 bases and J 9 bases, with 13 bases left between them. CDR3 length: 14 residues. CDR3: CASSVAADRGIQYF. For the CDR3, the DNA is TGTGCCAGCAGCGTAGCAGCTGATCGGGGCATTCAGTACTTC.

This chain connects TRBV27 to TRBJ1-6; a weak D match, TRBD1 (5 bases). The CDR3 covers 13 residues. With 9 bases removed from V and 5 bases from J, the gap between germline ends came to 11 bases. The V gene's germline CDR1 is MNHEY and CDR2 SMNVEV (reference sequence). CDR3: CASQGSHNSPLHF. DNA of the CDR3: TGTGCCAGTCAGGGTTCGCATAATTCACCCCTCCACTTT.

The DNA of the CDR3 is TGTGCCAGCAGCCAAGAACAGTACTATGGCTACACCTTC. Translation gives CASSQEQYYGYTF. The rearrangement uses TRBV7-9 and TRBJ1-2; D call uncertain. Trimming removed 5 bases from V and 3 bases from J, with 10 bases in between. CDR3 length equals 13 residues. The germline gives CDR1 SEHNR, CDR2 FQNEAQ (reference sequence).

Worth noting for this clone: Other DNA variants within this sample encode the same CDR3. The J gene is TRBJ1-2, the V gene TRBV7-9; TRBD1 agrees at 9 bases. This CDR3 comprises 14 residues. V was clipped by 4 bases and J by 2 bases; unmatched bases: 2. CDR1 is SEHNR, CDR2 FQNEAQ, per germline (reference sequence). CDR3 loop: CASSSGQGNYGYTF. The CDR3 coding sequence is TGTGCCAGCAGCTCCGGACAGGGGAACTATGGCTACACCTTC.

The chain recombines TRBV6-5 with TRBJ2-5; 8 nucleotides match TRBD2. The CDR3 is 15 amino acids. Germline V gene sequence: CDR1 MNHEY, CDR2 SVGAGI. The J segment lost 1 base and the V segment lost 2 bases, leaving 3 bases of the junction unmatched. The chain's CDR3 is CASSYATSGQETQYF. The CDR3 DNA follows: TGTGCCAGCAGTTACGCTACTAGCGGCCAAGAGACCCAGTACTTC.

The V and J genes are TRBV4-1 and TRBJ1-5; 8 nucleotides line up with TRBD1. There are 13 residues in the CDR3. The V and J ends lost 3 bases and 5 bases, in that order; junction bases with no gene match: 0. Germline CDR1 reads MGHRA; CDR2 reads YSYEKL. The CDR3 DNA reads as TGCGCCAGCAGCCAGACAGGGGATCAGCCCCAGCATTTT. Encoded protein: CASSQTGDQPQHF.

In its sample, this clone was seen many times. This sequence joins TRBV6-5 and TRBJ1-5; 11 nucleotides align to TRBD1. CDR1 and CDR2 from the germline V gene are MNHEY and SVGAGI. The length of the CDR3 is 14 residues. Trimming at V came to 5 bases and at J to 11 bases, leaving 8 bases not matched to a gene. CDR3 sequence reads: CASSAGQGAGSQHF. The CDR3 DNA reads as TGTGCCAGCAGTGCTGGACAGGGGGCAGGGTCCCAGCATTTT.

The chain carries TRBV5-1 and TRBJ2-1, with 8 nucleotides matching TRBD2. The CDR3 consists of 17 residues. From germline, CDR1 is SGHRS and CDR2 YFSETQ. J was trimmed by 0 bases and V by 4 bases; bases with no gene match: 9. The CDR3 sequence is CASSPGPTSGSYNEQFF. The CDR3 DNA sequence: TGCGCCAGCAGCCCGGGCCCCACTAGCGGCTCCTACAATGAGCAGTTCTTC. The whole variable domain, filled in from reference TRBV5-1 and TRBJ2-1, reads KAGVTQTPRYLIKTRGQQVTLSCSPISGHRSVSWYQQTPGQGLQFLFEYFSETQRNKGNFPGRFSGRQFSNSRSEMNVSTLELGDSALYLCASSPGPTSGSYNEQFFGPGTRLTVL.